The 15 T cell receptor beta chains reported below all come from one sample, sequenced in a study of identical twins (dated by TCRdb to 2015 to 2016). The library was obtained by 5' RACE. TCRdb shows the sequencer as Illumina HiSeq 2000. The public reads were run again by TCRdb, first through fastp at Q25 and then through MiXCR, and only productive beta chains were kept. One record per CDR3 amino acid sequence lists the most common genes and DNA. For this sample the table gives roughly 480,000 distinct CDR3 sequences, of which about 24% were detected only once. The top ten hold about 2.9% of the sample. The same data also contributed to another study, on T cells expressing NK-cell markers.

The sample comprised CD4+ T cells sorted from blood. Receptor source: a young woman in good health.

The V call is TRBV12-3 or TRBV12-4, the J call TRBJ1-4; D might be TRBD1 (6 bases). This CDR3 comprises 15 residues. Trimming removed 3 bases at V and 7 bases at J, with 15 bases between. In nucleotides, the CDR3 is TGTGCCAGCAGTTTTGGGGGCAGGGCGGGTGAAAAACTGTTTTTT. It specifies CASSFGGRAGEKLFF.

The chain couples TRBV10-3 to TRBJ2-7, with TRBD1 matching over 7 bases. Germline CDR1 is ENHRY and CDR2 is SYGVKD. J lost 2 bases, V lost 3 bases, and 1 base had no gene match. This CDR3 is built from 13 residues. The CDR3 spells CAISDGQAYEQYF. The CDR3 nucleotides are TGTGCCATCAGTGACGGACAGGCCTACGAGCAGTACTTC.

This clonotype was detected a few times. The CDR3 DNA reads as TGTGCCAGCAGCGCTAGACTAGGCCACTACGAGCAGTACTTC. As protein: CASSARLGHYEQYF. The chain recombines TRBV7-2 with TRBJ2-7, with D perhaps matching TRBD2 (6 bases). The germline gives CDR1 SGHTA, CDR2 FQGNSA. The CDR3 is 14 amino acids. V was trimmed by 5 bases and J by 3 bases, leaving 14 bases between them. The entire variable domain, with the rest obtained from reference TRBV7-2 and TRBJ2-7, is as follows: GAGVSQSPSNKVTEKGKDVELRCDPISGHTALYWYRQSLGQGLEFLIYFQGNSAPDKSGLPSDRFSAERTGGSVSTLTIQRTQQEDSAVYLCASSARLGHYEQYFGPGTRLTVT.

The chain employs TRBV20-1 and TRBJ1-1; D gene uncertain. Deletions cut 3 bases from V and 1 base from J, with 6 bases between. Germline values: CDR1 DFQATT, CDR2 SNEGSKA (reference sequence). The length of the CDR3 is 12 residues. The CDR3 loop is CSASQPNTEAFF. CDR3 in DNA: TGCAGTGCTAGCCAGCCGAACACTGAAGCTTTCTTT.

This clonotype showed up just a few times. The chain combines TRBV11-2 with TRBJ2-1; 10 bases line up with TRBD2. In germline, CDR1 is SGHAT, CDR2 FQNNGV. The CDR3 is 19 residues long. Trimming took 1 base from V and 1 from J; bases not matched to a gene: 10. DNA of the CDR3: TGTGCCAGCAGCTTAGTCGGGACTAGCGACATTGGGTCCTACAATGAGCAGTTCTTC. It yields the protein CASSLVGTSDIGSYNEQFF.

This clonotype appeared a few times. The rearrangement joins TRBV7-2 to TRBJ2-3; D is unclear. This CDR3 comprises 17 residues. V shed 0 bases and J shed 3 bases, with 16 bases lying between them. Per the germline V gene, CDR1 is SGHTA and CDR2 is FQGNSA. The DNA for the CDR3 is TGTGCCAGCAGCTTAGCAGGGTCCCTAATAAGGACAGATACGCAGTATTTT. Amino acid sequence: CASSLAGSLIRTDTQYF.

The chain links TRBV6-1 to TRBJ2-7; possible D gene TRBD1, 6 bases. The CDR3 totals 14 residues. In germline, CDR1 is MNHNS, CDR2 SASEGT. V lost 7 bases and J 3 bases, leaving 16 bases between the germline ends. The CDR3 protein is CASTLSPDSYEQYF. The CDR3 DNA follows: TGTGCCAGCACCCTTTCACCGGACAGCTACGAGCAGTACTTC.

The chain combines TRBV7-9 with TRBJ1-2; TRBD1 might be the D (6 bases). The V end was cut by 4 bases, the J end by 6 bases, with 12 bases between. CDR3 length: 13 amino acids. From germline, CDR1 is SEHNR and CDR2 FQNEAQ (reference sequence). The CDR3: CASSSSDRDGYTF. CDR3 DNA: TGTGCCAGCAGCTCCTCGGACAGAGATGGCTACACCTTC.

The V and J genes are TRBV12-3 or TRBV12-4 and TRBJ2-2; TRBD2 matches 7 bases. The CDR3 is 15 amino acids. V was pared by 7 bases and J by 7 bases, with 12 bases of the junction left unmatched. The CDR3 DNA reads TGTGCCAGCACCATAGGGCTAGGGGAGGGCGGGGAGCTGTTTTTT. Its protein product is CASTIGLGEGGELFF.

The chain links TRBV19 to TRBJ2-7; 9 bases are shared with TRBD1. Germline trimming cut 9 bases from V and 4 bases from J; bases unmatched to any gene: 4. CDR1 is LNHDA and CDR2 is SQIVND in the germline V gene (reference sequence). The CDR3 extends over 12 amino acids. CDR3 sequence: CASGTGFYEQYF. The DNA for the CDR3 is TGTGCCAGCGGGACAGGGTTTTACGAGCAGTACTTC.

CDR3 in amino acids: CASRRDLGGSPLHF. The CDR3 region has the DNA TGTGCCAGCAGGCGGGATCTCGGTGGTTCACCCCTCCACTTT. This chain connects TRBV6-1 to TRBJ1-6; no clear D gene. CDR1 is MNHNS, CDR2 SASEGT, per germline. The V end lost 6 bases, the J end lost 9 bases, and 15 bases lay between the germline ends. The length of the CDR3 is 14 residues.

This rearrangement joins TRBV20-1 to TRBJ2-7; possible D gene TRBD2, 5 bases. V dropped 5 bases and J dropped 11 bases, with 16 bases sitting between them. Germline loops: CDR1 DFQATT, CDR2 SNEGSKA (reference sequence). CDR3 length: 11 residues. DNA of the CDR3: TGCAGTGCTGAACTAGTGGTCGGGGAGTACTTC. Translated, it gives CSAELVVGEYF.

This clonotype occurred a few times. The chain has TRBV5-1 and TRBJ1-2; 7 bases are shared with TRBD1. With 0 bases clipped from V and 5 bases from J, the junction kept 4 bases outside the gene matches. CDR3 size: 14 residues. CDR1 and CDR2 (germline): SGHRS, YFSETQ. CDR3 nucleotides: TGCGCCAGCAGCTTGGGGACAGGCTCATATGGCTACACCTTC. Residues: CASSLGTGSYGYTF.

This clonotype has a handful of counts. This rearrangement joins TRBV5-6 to TRBJ2-7; D is unclear. The ends were cut back, 3 bases at V and 3 bases at J, with 10 bases in the middle. This CDR3 comprises 13 residues. CDR1 is SGHDT, CDR2 YYEEEE, per germline. The CDR3, as DNA: TGTGCCAGCAGCTCGATATCAGGCTACGAGCAGTACTTC. It codes for CASSSISGYEQYF. The variable domain in full, completed from reference TRBV5-6 and TRBJ2-7, reads DAGVTQSPTHLIKTRGQQVTLRCSPKSGHDTVSWYQQALGQGPQFIFQYYEEEERQRGNFPDRFSGHQFPNYSSELNVNALLLGDSALYLCASSSISGYEQYFGPGTRLTVT.

This clonotype was observed a handful of times. The CDR3 nucleotides are TGTGCCAGCAGCTTAGCGAGGAGAGTACGGGACACTGAAGCTTTCTTT. It translates to CASSLARRVRDTEAFF. This chain joins TRBV7-8 and TRBJ1-1, with D uncertain. V was clipped by 0 bases and J by 3 bases, with 14 bases between them. The CDR3 is 16 residues long. In germline, CDR1 is SGHVS, CDR2 FQNEAQ.